These T cell receptor beta chains were read from a single sample in a study of blood T cells in healthy people across ages. TCRdb re-derived calls from the 5' RACE reads in MiXCR, one entry per CDR3 protein. The sample shows around 1.5 million distinct CDR3 sequences, about 40% of them seen only once. The specimen sequenced was blood. The receptors were sampled from a woman aged 18 to 35 in good health. Both conserved end residues are part of each CDR3. The D gene is left open where the match is weak. A row's size may be missing; if present it is once, few, many or a size class.

D gene: TRBD2; clone size: .; CDR3 length: 17; V gene: TRBV3-1; J gene: TRBJ2-1; CDR3 protein: CASSQTAGLAGTNEQFF; CDR3 DNA: TGTGCCAGCAGCCAAACGGCCGGACTAGCGGGGACCAATGAGCAGTTCTTC
D gene: .; clone size: .; CDR3 length: 12; V gene: TRBV10-3; J gene: TRBJ2-1; CDR3 protein: CATSRVINEQFF; CDR3 DNA: TGTGCCACGTCCCGAGTCATCAATGAGCAGTTCTTC
D gene: .; clone size: many; CDR3 length: 11; V gene: TRBV10-3; J gene: TRBJ2-7; CDR3 protein: CAIKGLYEQYF; CDR3 DNA: TGTGCCATCAAGGGCCTCTACGAGCAGTACTTC
D gene: TRBD1; clone size: once; CDR3 length: 14; V gene: TRBV5-1; J gene: TRBJ2-7; CDR3 protein: CASSPEGQDREQYF; CDR3 DNA: TGCGCCAGCAGCCCGGAGGGACAGGATCGAGAGCAGTACTTC
D gene: .; clone size: .; CDR3 length: 15; V gene: TRBV6-2/TRBV6-3; J gene: TRBJ1-5; CDR3 protein: CASSYRPTSNQPQHF; CDR3 DNA: TGTGCCAGCAGTTACCGGCCTACCTCTAATCAGCCCCAGCATTTT
D gene: TRBD1; clone size: .; CDR3 length: 13; V gene: TRBV7-2; J gene: TRBJ1-1; CDR3 protein: CASSQQGASEAFF; CDR3 DNA: TGTGCCAGCAGCCAACAGGGGGCTTCTGAAGCTTTCTTT
D gene: .; clone size: .; CDR3 length: 10; V gene: TRBV20-1; J gene: TRBJ2-7; CDR3 protein: CSAFYYEQYF; CDR3 DNA: TGCAGTGCTTTTTACTACGAGCAGTACTTC
D gene: .; clone size: .; CDR3 length: 13; V gene: TRBV6-5; J gene: TRBJ2-2; CDR3 protein: CASTHRTTGELFF; CDR3 DNA: TGTGCCAGCACTCACAGGACCACCGGGGAGCTGTTTTTT
D gene: .; clone size: .; CDR3 length: 15; V gene: TRBV28; J gene: TRBJ2-3; CDR3 protein: CASSFPRTSTDTQYF; CDR3 DNA: TGTGCCAGCAGTTTTCCGAGGACGAGCACAGATACGCAGTATTTT
D gene: TRBD2; clone size: few; CDR3 length: 16; V gene: TRBV3-1; J gene: TRBJ2-1; CDR3 protein: CASSPIASGSYNEQFF; CDR3 DNA: TGTGCCAGCAGCCCCATCGCTAGCGGGAGCTACAATGAGCAGTTCTTC
D gene: .; clone size: .; CDR3 length: 16; V gene: TRBV7-6; J gene: TRBJ2-1; CDR3 protein: CASSFREASSYNEQFF; CDR3 DNA: TGTGCCAGCAGCTTCCGGGAAGCGAGCTCCTACAATGAGCAGTTCTTC
D gene: TRBD1; clone size: .; CDR3 length: 16; V gene: TRBV24-1; J gene: TRBJ2-3; CDR3 protein: CATSDPQGAGTDTQYF; CDR3 DNA: TGTGCCACCAGTGATCCTCAGGGGGCCGGGACAGATACGCAGTATTTT
D gene: .; clone size: few; CDR3 length: 13; V gene: TRBV21-1; J gene: TRBJ1-3; CDR3 protein: CASSKHSGNTIYF; CDR3 DNA: TGTGCCAGCAGCAAACACTCTGGAAACACCATATATTTT
D gene: .; clone size: few; CDR3 length: 17; V gene: TRBV7-2; J gene: TRBJ1-2; CDR3 protein: CASSPRATLLENYGYTF; CDR3 DNA: TGTGCCAGCAGCCCCCGGGCCACCTTACTAGAAAACTATGGCTACACCTTC
D gene: TRBD2; clone size: .; CDR3 length: 20; V gene: TRBV7-9; J gene: TRBJ2-7; CDR3 protein: CASSTGLAGDPGVSSYEQYF; CDR3 DNA: TGTGCCAGCAGCACCGGACTAGCGGGCGATCCCGGGGTTAGCTCCTACGAGCAGTACTTC
D gene: TRBD1; clone size: .; CDR3 length: 14; V gene: TRBV7-2; J gene: TRBJ2-7; CDR3 protein: CASSPGQLTYEQYF; CDR3 DNA: TGTGCCAGCAGCCCGGGACAGCTTACCTACGAGCAGTACTTC
D gene: TRBD1; clone size: few; CDR3 length: 16; V gene: TRBV20-1; J gene: TRBJ1-6; CDR3 protein: CSARLQGASYNSPLHF; CDR3 DNA: TGCAGTGCTAGGCTACAGGGGGCATCCTATAATTCACCCCTCCACTTT
D gene: .; clone size: many; CDR3 length: 12; V gene: TRBV5-1; J gene: TRBJ2-7; CDR3 protein: CASSSLGYEQYF; CDR3 DNA: TGCGCCAGCAGCTCCCTTGGTTACGAGCAGTACTTC
D gene: .; clone size: .; CDR3 length: 17; V gene: TRBV11-2; J gene: TRBJ2-1; CDR3 protein: CASSPDPLGRIYNEQFF; CDR3 DNA: TGTGCCAGCAGCCCCGACCCCTTGGGACGGATATACAATGAGCAGTTCTTC
D gene: TRBD2; clone size: .; CDR3 length: 13; V gene: TRBV10-3; J gene: TRBJ2-1; CDR3 protein: CAIGPSGSQEQFF; CDR3 DNA: TGTGCCATCGGGCCTAGCGGGAGCCAGGAGCAGTTCTTC
D gene: .; clone size: .; CDR3 length: 15; V gene: TRBV7-9; J gene: TRBJ2-3; CDR3 protein: CASSLGTGVTDTQYF; CDR3 DNA: TGTGCCAGCAGCTTAGGTACGGGAGTCACAGATACGCAGTATTTT
D gene: TRBD2; clone size: few; CDR3 length: 16; V gene: TRBV12-3/TRBV12-4; J gene: TRBJ2-1; CDR3 protein: CASRQRRASGSNEQFF; CDR3 DNA: TGTGCCAGCCGACAACGCCGGGCTAGCGGAAGCAATGAGCAGTTCTTC
D gene: .; clone size: many; CDR3 length: 14; V gene: TRBV12-3/TRBV12-4; J gene: TRBJ2-7; CDR3 protein: CASSLARGAYEQYF; CDR3 DNA: TGTGCCAGCAGTTTAGCGCGGGGTGCCTACGAGCAGTACTTC
D gene: .; clone size: .; CDR3 length: 15; V gene: TRBV18; J gene: TRBJ2-5; CDR3 protein: CASSPGTADQETQYF; CDR3 DNA: TGTGCCAGCTCCCCCGGGACTGCCGATCAAGAGACCCAGTACTTC
D gene: .; clone size: .; CDR3 length: 16; V gene: TRBV20-1; J gene: TRBJ2-1; CDR3 protein: CSAPEGGARSYNEQFF; CDR3 DNA: TGCAGTGCCCCGGAGGGTGGGGCGCGCTCCTACAATGAGCAGTTCTTC